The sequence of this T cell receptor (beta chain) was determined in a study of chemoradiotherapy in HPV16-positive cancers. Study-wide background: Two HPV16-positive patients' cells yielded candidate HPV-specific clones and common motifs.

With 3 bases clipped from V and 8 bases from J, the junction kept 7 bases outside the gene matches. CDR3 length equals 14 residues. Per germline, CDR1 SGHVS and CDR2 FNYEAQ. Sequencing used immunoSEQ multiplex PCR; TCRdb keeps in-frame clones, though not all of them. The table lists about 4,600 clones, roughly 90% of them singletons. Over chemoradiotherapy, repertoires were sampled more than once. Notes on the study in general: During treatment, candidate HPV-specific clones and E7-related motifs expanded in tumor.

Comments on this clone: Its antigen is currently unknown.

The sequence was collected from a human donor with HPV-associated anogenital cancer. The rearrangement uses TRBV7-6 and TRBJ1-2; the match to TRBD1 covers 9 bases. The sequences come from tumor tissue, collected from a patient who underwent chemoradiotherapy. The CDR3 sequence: CASSFAGTGKGYTF. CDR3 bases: TGTGCCAGCAGCTTTGCCGGGACAGGGAAAGGCTACACCTTC.